The clone carrying this T cell receptor beta chain was seen a few times. The data stem from a study of T cell changes during pregnancy in multiple sclerosis. The V gene's germline CDR1 is LNHDA and CDR2 SQIVND (reference sequence). The CDR3 extends over 15 amino acids. V dropped 6 bases and J dropped 1 base, with 15 bases sitting between them. Clones were sequenced by immunoSEQ multiplex PCR, and TCRdb holds only the in-frame ones, with some missing. The sample lists 78,000 or so clones, under 95% occurring once. The J gene is TRBJ1-1, the V gene TRBV19; a weak D match, TRBD1 (6 bases). Specimen: CD4+ T cells from peripheral blood mononuclear cells, collected before pregnancy. The clonotype originates from a female donor with multiple sclerosis, enrolled in a pregnancy study. The CDR3 region is CASREGGRGNTEAFF. The CDR3 DNA follows: TGTGCCAGTAGGGAGGGGGGGCGCGGGAACACTGAAGCTTTCTTT.